These T cell receptor beta chains were read from a single sample in a study of OX40 agonist ivuxolimab in advanced cancers. The assay was immunoSEQ multiplex PCR, and TCRdb's table has in-frame clones only and misses some. This sample has about 120,000 clones, with over 75% found just once. The sample here was CD4+ or CD8+ T cells sorted from blood, taken in a trial of the OX40 agonist ivuxolimab. The receptors were sampled from an adult with an advanced solid tumor such as melanoma, head and neck, liver or kidney cancer. Both conserved end residues are part of each CDR3. The order of the fields is D gene, clone size, V gene, J gene, CDR3 DNA, CDR3 protein. D genes are given only for firm matches. The size of a clone is reported for some rows only, either as once, few or many, or as a class for expanded clones.

>.|.|TRBV6-7|TRBJ2-6
TGTGCCAGCAGTGCAGCGGAGCGTTTACAAAGTCGGGCCAACGTCCTGACTTTC
CASSAAERLQSRANVLTF
>TRBD2|.|TRBV4-3|TRBJ2-1
TGCGCCAGCAGCCGGGGCAGCGGGGGGCCTGTTGAGCAGTTCTTC
CASSRGSGGPVEQFF
>TRBD1|.|TRBV6-1|TRBJ2-7
TGTGCCAGCAGGACTACAGGGGTCCACGAGCAGTACTTC
CASRTTGVHEQYF
>.|.|TRBV6-5|TRBJ2-1
TGTGCCAGCAGTTACTCGTCCAATGAGCAGTTCTTC
CASSYSSNEQFF
>.|once|TRBV28|TRBJ1-6
TGTGCCAGCACCCGGGCCCCCCAGGTACTTTATAATTCACCCCTCCACTTT
CASTRAPQVLYNSPLHF
>TRBD1|.|TRBV6-5|TRBJ2-1
TGTGCCAGCACAGGACAGGGTTGGTATGAGCAGTTCTTC
CASTGQGWYEQFF
>.|.|TRBV18|TRBJ2-5
TGTGCCAGCTCTTCGTCAGGGAAACAAGAGACCCAGTACTTC
CASSSSGKQETQYF
>.|.|TRBV7-9|TRBJ2-2
TGTGCCAGCAGCCCAGGGCAGCCTTCGAACACCGGGGAGCTGTTTTTT
CASSPGQPSNTGELFF
>TRBD1|.|TRBV7-8|TRBJ2-1
TGTGCCAGCAGCACGGACAGGGTCCGCGAGCAGTTCTTC
CASSTDRVREQFF
>.|.|TRBV6-6|TRBJ2-7
TGTGCCAGCAGCCGTCTCTCCTACGAGCAGTACTTC
CASSRLSYEQYF
>TRBD1|.|TRBV6-5|TRBJ1-4
TGTGCCAGCAGCCCGGGGGACAGGGTTGATGAAAAACTGTTTTTT
CASSPGDRVDEKLFF
>.|.|TRBV30|TRBJ2-7
TGTGCCTGGACAGGTGGCAGGGGTTACGAGCAGTACTTC
CAWTGGRGYEQYF
>TRBD1|.|TRBV5-1|TRBJ1-1
TGCGCCAGCAGCGTAGGGGGCGGGTACGAAGCTTTCTTT
CASSVGGGYEAFF
>TRBD2|.|TRBV7-2|TRBJ2-3
TGTGCCAGCAGCTGGGGACTAGCGGGGGTTGGAGATACGCAGTATTTT
CASSWGLAGVGDTQYF
>.|.|TRBV6-5|TRBJ2-5
TGTGCCAGCAGTTACTCGAGGGGAGGAATGGAGACCCAGTACTTC
CASSYSRGGMETQYF
>.|.|TRBV7-3|TRBJ1-2
TGTGCCAGCAGCTTATACCCCCGAGACCCAGGGTCTGGCTACACCTTC
CASSLYPRDPGSGYTF
>TRBD1|.|TRBV11-2|TRBJ2-7
TGTGCCAGCAGCATTGACAGGGGGCCCTACGAGCAGTACTTC
CASSIDRGPYEQYF
>TRBD2|.|TRBV7-2|TRBJ2-1
TGTGCCAGCAGCGTAGTAGGGACTAGCTTCAATGAGCAGTTCTTC
CASSVVGTSFNEQFF
>.|.|TRBV7-3|TRBJ2-3
TGTGCCACTCGTGGAGGGCAGGTAACAGATACGCAGTATTTT
CATRGGQVTDTQYF
>.|.|TRBV7-3|TRBJ2-2
TGTGCCAGCAGCAGGGATCTGGGAACCGGGGAGCTGTTTTTT
CASSRDLGTGELFF
>.|.|TRBV6-5|TRBJ1-2
TGTGCCAGCAGTTACTACATTAACTATGGCTACACCTTC
CASSYYINYGYTF
>TRBD2|once|TRBV7-3|TRBJ2-3
TGTGCCAGCAGCTTAATGGGTAGCGGGGGGACCACAGATACGCAGTATTTT
CASSLMGSGGTTDTQYF
>TRBD2|.|TRBV14|TRBJ2-5
TGTGCCAGCAGCCCGGGGGGGCCCAATAGGGGGGCCCAAGAGACCCAGTACTTC
CASSPGGPNRGAQETQYF
>.|few|TRBV2|TRBJ2-7
TGTGCCAGCAGTGAAGTGACCCACGAGCAGTACTTC
CASSEVTHEQYF
>TRBD1|.|TRBV5-5|TRBJ1-3
TGTGCCAGCAGCTTCGGGGACAGGGTCCCAAACACCATATATTTT
CASSFGDRVPNTIYF
>TRBD1|.|TRBV5-4|TRBJ1-2
TGTGCCAGCAGCTCGGCGGACAGGGGTTATGGCTACACCTTC
CASSSADRGYGYTF
>TRBD1|.|TRBV7-2|TRBJ1-6
TGTGCCAGCAGCTTAGAGGGACAGCTGAATAATTCACCCCTCCACTTT
CASSLEGQLNNSPLHF
>TRBD1|.|TRBV19|TRBJ1-2
TGTGCCAGTAGTAGACAGGGATCAAGCGGTGGCTACACCTTC
CASSRQGSSGGYTF
>.|.|TRBV5-1|TRBJ1-3
TGCGCCAGCAGCTTGTTCGGCTTTTCGGGGGGCTCTGGAAACACCATATATTTT
CASSLFGFSGGSGNTIYF
>TRBD1|.|TRBV7-2|TRBJ1-4
TGTGCCAGCACCCGGGACAGATTTAATGAAAAACTGTTTTTT
CASTRDRFNEKLFF
>TRBD2|.|TRBV7-6|TRBJ2-7
TGTGCCAGCAGCTTAGGTAGCGGGGGGGCCTACGAGCAGTACTTC
CASSLGSGGAYEQYF
>.|.|TRBV30|TRBJ1-1
TGTGCCTGGAGCTTTTCTCTGAACACTGAAGCTTTCTTT
CAWSFSLNTEAFF
>.|.|TRBV5-1|TRBJ1-3
TGCGCCAGCAAAACGCAGGGATCCGGAAACACCATATATTTT
CASKTQGSGNTIYF
>TRBD1|.|TRBV5-4|TRBJ1-2
TGTGCCAGCAGCCCGGGACAGGGGACTAACTATGGCTACACCTTC
CASSPGQGTNYGYTF
>.|.|TRBV11-2|TRBJ1-2
TGTGCCAGCAGCCCGAGGGCCCGACGGGATGGCTACACCTTC
CASSPRARRDGYTF
>TRBD1|.|TRBV6-5|TRBJ1-3
TGTGCCAGCAGCCGAGACAGGGGTGGAAACACCATATATTTT
CASSRDRGGNTIYF
>.|.|TRBV27|TRBJ1-1
TGTGCCAGCAGTTTATATCCTCTGGCCGGAACTGAAGCTTTCTTT
CASSLYPLAGTEAFF
>.|once|TRBV11-2|TRBJ2-3
TGTGCCAGCAGTCTAGGGGAGCCGAGGTCAGATACGCAGTATTTT
CASSLGEPRSDTQYF
>TRBD1|.|TRBV6-6|TRBJ1-2
TGTGCCAGCACCCAGGGGGGTGGCTACACCTTC
CASTQGGGYTF
>.|.|TRBV6-5|TRBJ1-6
TGTGCCAGCAGTTACTTCGCCGGGACATCGAACCCCCTCCACTTT
CASSYFAGTSNPLHF
>TRBD1|.|TRBV30|TRBJ2-1
TGTGCCTGCCGGGACAGGGGCTACAATGAGCAGTTCTTC
CACRDRGYNEQFF
>.|.|TRBV13|TRBJ1-3
TGTGCCAGCAGCTTAGCAGCCTACGATAACAGCCCCTTCTCTGGAAACACCATATATTTT
CASSLAAYDNSPFSGNTIYF
>.|.|TRBV28|TRBJ1-1
TGTGCCAGCACCGGGCTTCGAACTGAAGCTTTCTTT
CASTGLRTEAFF
>.|.|TRBV18|TRBJ2-3
TGTGCCAGCTCACCAATGGACGGCTACACAGATACGCAGTATTTT
CASSPMDGYTDTQYF
>.|.|TRBV18|TRBJ1-6
TGTGCCAGCTCACCAAACCTCCTTGGTAATAATTCACCCCTCCACTTT
CASSPNLLGNNSPLHF
>.|.|TRBV7-2|TRBJ2-7
TGCGCCAGCAGCTTGGGTGACAACCTAATCTACGAGCAGTACTTC
CASSLGDNLIYEQYF
>.|.|TRBV11-3|TRBJ2-7
TGTGCCAGCAGCTTCGGTGGCGAGCAGTACTTC
CASSFGGEQYF
>TRBD1|.|TRBV5-1|TRBJ2-3
TGCGCCAGCAGTCTGGATACCCCTGGACGGGACAGGGGCTTCACAGATACGCAGTATTTT
CASSLDTPGRDRGFTDTQYF
>.|.|TRBV7-9|TRBJ1-4
TGTGCCAGCAGCTCAGGGAGTCAAACTAATGAAAAACTGTTTTTT
CASSSGSQTNEKLFF
>TRBD2|.|TRBV9|TRBJ2-1
TGTGCCAGCAGCGTAGAGACTAGCGGGGGCCTCGAGCAGTTCTTC
CASSVETSGGLEQFF
>TRBD1|few|TRBV28|TRBJ1-6
TGTGCCAGCAGTCCCCAGGGGGATGGGTCACCCCTCCACTTT
CASSPQGDGSPLHF
>.|.|TRBV27|TRBJ1-5
TGTGCCAGCAGTTTATTGTTTTCTGGGAAGGCTCAGCCCCAGCATTTT
CASSLLFSGKAQPQHF
>.|.|TRBV2|TRBJ2-4
TGTGCCAGCAGTGACGGGGTTGCCAAAAACATTCAGTACTTC
CASSDGVAKNIQYF